This TCR beta chain was identified during a study of control samples from healthy donors and cancer patients (TCRdb year 2020). Concerning this clone: Its antigen is still unknown. No base quality values were provided; no much bigger clone lies one nucleotide off.

The CDR3 sequence holds 11 residues, the cysteine and phenylalanine included. Left in the record is the CDR3 DNA by itself, 33 bases read in frame from the first base. Taken from the germline V gene (reference sequence), the CDR1 and CDR2 loops are DFQATT and SNEGSKA. Clipping removes 5 bases from V and 8 bases from J, with 5 as the unmatched junction base count. The protocol used for the library was the immunoSEQ multiplex PCR assay. What TCRdb holds here is the immuneACCESS table cut down to in-frame rearrangements. Part of the clones is not present; checked against another copy, under half of the missing clones reflect an unresolved V gene, and the others are unexplained. The sample includes 50,000 or so clones, with 93% observed a single time. In total, the top ten clones hold 20% to 25% of the sample.

Source material: PBMCs. This TCR came from a woman in her fifties or sixties with head and neck cancer. The V and J genes are TRBV20-1 and TRBJ1-1, and TRBD1 matches 7 of the central bases. The DNA is TGCAGTGCTGGAGGACAGGAGGAAGCTTTCTTT. Translation gives CSAGGQEEAFF.